The T cell receptor (beta chain) described here comes from a study of blood T cell repertoires in COVID-19 (dated by TCRdb to 2018 to 2020). A note on the overall study: Collaborator samples came from the United States, Italy and Spain and covered acute and convalescent phases of COVID-19. The samples were drawn from the first 160 participants of the ongoing ImmuneRACE study and from 1,254 subjects provided by 6 global collaborators. The repertoires were released in a freely available public database meant as a resource for research on the immune response to SARS-CoV-2. Nearly every sample came with metadata listing a de-identified subject ID, COVID-19 status, age in years and sex. Subjects who had been exposed to COVID-19, were actively infected with it, or had recovered from it provided the deeply sampled blood TCRbeta repertoires that made up the dataset. The prospective study material was composed of cDNA or gDNA derived from T cells, B-cell-depleted T cells, or PBMCs. Where available, HLA class I and class II types were obtained from metadata supplied by the sample provider rather than from assay-based typing.

Participants in the prospective study were aged about 18 to 95 years, lived in about two dozen United States geographic areas, and enrolled through a virtual design. To assign participants to cohorts, the prospective study relied on clinical history that participants themselves reported in a screening survey and a study questionnaire. Mobile phlebotomists in the prospective study collected whole blood, serum and a nasopharyngeal or oropharyngeal swab from every participant. Prospective study participants could optionally give additional blood draws and questionnaires over a roughly two-month period. Blood samples from the prospective study were shipped frozen or at room temperature prior to DNA extraction. Details on this clone: The specificity of this receptor is unknown. Within one base of it there is no much larger clone, and no base qualities were kept.

Overall study outcomes, separate from this receptor: How much clinical and demographic metadata was included differed by source and by participant, and the metadata was provided uncurated.

TCRbeta CDR3 regions were amplified from genomic DNA using the immunoSEQ Assay, a bias-controlled multiplex PCR. The study's processing was this. Within the assay, amplification of reference gene primers was used to estimate how many nucleated cells each sample contained. To quantify the absolute abundance of each unique TCRbeta CDR3 rearrangement, sequence reads were collapsed and filtered. For each sample, productive Simpson clonality was calculated as the square root of Simpson's diversity index over productive rearrangements. Sourced from immuneACCESS, this table was stored by TCRdb with only in-frame sequences that have V and J called. A share of the clones is absent; for the studies checked, an unresolved V gene accounts for under half, and the remainder has no known explanation. Clone size and the V and J calls come from that table; the DNA yielded D and trimming. The sample table records 150,000 or so clones; more than 85% of these occur just once. 0.95% to 1.5% of the sample goes to the ten largest clones.

The material sequenced was PBMCs or T cells enriched from blood (not recorded which). The receptor comes from a human donor with acute COVID-19. The donor label of this sample is uncertain.

CDR3 region: CASSQQGARNSPLHF. The DNA is TGTGCCAGCAGTCAACAGGGGGCGCGAAATTCACCCCTCCACTTT. The chain is encoded by TRBV2 joined to TRBJ1-6, with 9 junctional bases fitting TRBD1. Trimming removed 5 bases from V and 7 bases from J; the gene matches leave 6 bases unexplained. The CDR1 and CDR2 encoded by the germline V gene are SNHLY and FYNNEI. Taken from cysteine to phenylalanine, the CDR3 has 15 residues. The retained sequence is limited to the CDR3, 45 bases, with the frame set at the first base.